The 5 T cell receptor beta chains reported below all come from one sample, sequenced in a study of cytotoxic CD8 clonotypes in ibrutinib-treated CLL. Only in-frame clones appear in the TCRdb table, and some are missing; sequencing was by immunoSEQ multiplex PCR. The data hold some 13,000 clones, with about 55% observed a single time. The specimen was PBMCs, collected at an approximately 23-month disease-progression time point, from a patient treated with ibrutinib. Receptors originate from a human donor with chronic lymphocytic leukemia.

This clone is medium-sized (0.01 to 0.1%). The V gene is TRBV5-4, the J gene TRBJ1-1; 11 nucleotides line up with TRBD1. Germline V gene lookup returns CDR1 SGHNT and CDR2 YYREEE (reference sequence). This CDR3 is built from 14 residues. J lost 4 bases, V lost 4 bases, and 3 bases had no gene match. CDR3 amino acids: CASSRDRGSTEAFF. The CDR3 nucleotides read TGTGCCAGCAGCCGGGACAGGGGGAGCACTGAAGCTTTCTTT.

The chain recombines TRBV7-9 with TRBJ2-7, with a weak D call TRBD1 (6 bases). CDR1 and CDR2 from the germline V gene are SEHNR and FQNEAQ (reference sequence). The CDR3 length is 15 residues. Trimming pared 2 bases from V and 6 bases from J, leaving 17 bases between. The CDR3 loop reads CASSLRQGNFGEQYF. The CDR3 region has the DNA TGTGCCAGCAGCTTAAGGCAGGGGAACTTTGGCGAGCAGTACTTC.

The DNA for the CDR3 is TGTGCCAGCAGTTTCGACCGGATTCCCGGGGAGCTGTTTTTT. Translation gives CASSFDRIPGELFF. J is TRBJ2-2 and V is TRBV27; D not certain. There are 14 residues in the CDR3. Germline CDR1 reads MNHEY; CDR2 reads SMNVEV (reference sequence). The V gene lost 3 bases and the J gene lost 6 bases, with 11 bases spanning the gap.

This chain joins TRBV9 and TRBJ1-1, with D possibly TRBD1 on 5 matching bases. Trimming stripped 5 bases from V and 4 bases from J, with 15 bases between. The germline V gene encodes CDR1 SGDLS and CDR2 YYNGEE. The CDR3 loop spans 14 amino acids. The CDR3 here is CASRGGTKGTEAFF. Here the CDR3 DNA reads TGTGCCAGCAGGGGGGGTACAAAGGGCACTGAAGCTTTCTTT.

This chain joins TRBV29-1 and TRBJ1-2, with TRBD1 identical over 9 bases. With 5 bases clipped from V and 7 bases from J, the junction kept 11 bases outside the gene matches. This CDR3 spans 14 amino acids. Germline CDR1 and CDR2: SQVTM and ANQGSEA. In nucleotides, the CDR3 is TGCAGCGTTCTAAGTACGGGACAGGGTTTTGGCTACACCTTC. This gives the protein CSVLSTGQGFGYTF. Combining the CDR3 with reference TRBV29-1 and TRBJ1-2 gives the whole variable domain SAVISQKPSRDICQRGTSLTIQCQVDSQVTMMFWYRQQPGQSLTLIATANQGSEATYESGFVIDKFPISRPNLTFSTLTVSNMSPEDSSIYLCSVLSTGQGFGYTFGSGTRLTVV.